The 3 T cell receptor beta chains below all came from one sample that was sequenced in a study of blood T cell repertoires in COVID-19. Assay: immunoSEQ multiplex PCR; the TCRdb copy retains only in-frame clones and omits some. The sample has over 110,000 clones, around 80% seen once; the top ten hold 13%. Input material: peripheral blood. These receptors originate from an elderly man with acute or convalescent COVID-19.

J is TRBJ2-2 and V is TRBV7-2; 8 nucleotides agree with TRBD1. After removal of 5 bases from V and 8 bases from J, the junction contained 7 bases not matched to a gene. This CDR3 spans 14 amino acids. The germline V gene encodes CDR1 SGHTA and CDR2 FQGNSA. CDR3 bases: TGTGCCAGCAGCCCTAGGACAGGGAGGGGGGAGCTGTTTTTT. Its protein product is CASSPRTGRGELFF.

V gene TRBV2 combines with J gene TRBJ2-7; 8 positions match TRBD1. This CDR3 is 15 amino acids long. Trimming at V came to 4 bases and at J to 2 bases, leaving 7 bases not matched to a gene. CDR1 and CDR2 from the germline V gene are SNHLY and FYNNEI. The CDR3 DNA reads TGTGCCAGCAGTGGGGGACAGGCCCCTACCTACGAGCAGTACTTC. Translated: CASSGGQAPTYEQYF.

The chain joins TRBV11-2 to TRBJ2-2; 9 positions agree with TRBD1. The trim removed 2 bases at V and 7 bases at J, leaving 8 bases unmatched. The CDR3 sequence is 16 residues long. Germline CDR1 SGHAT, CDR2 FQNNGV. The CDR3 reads CASSLPGQGGHGELFF. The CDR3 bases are TGTGCCAGCAGCTTACCGGGACAGGGAGGTCACGGGGAGCTGTTTTTT.